The clone carrying this TCR beta chain came up a few times. The data were taken from a study of identical twins. From the 5' RACE reads, TCRdb called clonotypes with MiXCR, one entry per CDR3 protein. This sample carries 1.5 million to 2 million distinct CDR3 sequences, around 29% of them seen once, and the ten largest clones take under 0.35%. The CDR3 consists of 14 residues. V shed 4 bases and J shed 2 bases, with 12 bases lying between them. Germline values: CDR1 SGHAT, CDR2 FQNNGV. The clonotype originates from a newborn girl in good health. The chain links TRBV11-2 to TRBJ2-7; TRBD1 is a possible D gene (6 bases). Sequencing was performed on cord blood. Written as DNA, the CDR3 is TGTGCCAGCAGCTCCCTGGACAGAACCTACGAGCAGTACTTC. This sequence encodes CASSSLDRTYEQYF.